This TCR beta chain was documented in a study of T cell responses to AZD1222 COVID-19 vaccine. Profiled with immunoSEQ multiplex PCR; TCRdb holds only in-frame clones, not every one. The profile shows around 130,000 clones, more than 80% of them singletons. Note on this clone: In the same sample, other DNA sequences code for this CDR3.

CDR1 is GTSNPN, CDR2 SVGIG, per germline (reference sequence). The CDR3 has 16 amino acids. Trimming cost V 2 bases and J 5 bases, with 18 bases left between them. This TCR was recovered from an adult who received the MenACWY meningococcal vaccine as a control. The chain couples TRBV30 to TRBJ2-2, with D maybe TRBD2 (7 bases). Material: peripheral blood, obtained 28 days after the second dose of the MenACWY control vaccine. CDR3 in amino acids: CAWSIRRGRGTGELFF. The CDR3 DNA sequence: TGTGCCTGGAGTATCAGGCGGGGGCGGGGGACCGGGGAGCTGTTTTTT.